This is a list of T cell receptor beta chains from one sample in a study of cytomegalovirus exposure and HLA in healthy donors. Some clones are missing from TCRdb's copy, which holds only in-frame ones; the method was immunoSEQ multiplex PCR. Among about 220,000 clones listed, 85% to 90% were seen once. Source material: PBMCs. Every receptor here comes from a woman under 30 in good health and CMV-seronegative. Each CDR3 is given with its conserved first and last residue. The D gene is left open where the match is weak. Where a row states a size, it is once, few, many or the class of an expanded clone; other rows omit it.

TRBD2,TRBJ2-7,TRBV9,NA,CASSPGTRGYEQYF,TGTGCCAGCAGCCCCGGGACTAGGGGCTACGAGCAGTACTTC
NA,TRBJ1-2,TRBV28,NA,CASSLSGAYGYTF,TGTGCCAGCAGTTTATCAGGGGCCTATGGCTACACCTTC
NA,TRBJ1-2,TRBV27,NA,CASSNRGGSSLGYTF,TGTGCCAGCAGTAACCGGGGGGGGTCCTCCCTGGGCTACACCTTC
TRBD1,TRBJ2-1,TRBV9,NA,CASSEATGYSYNEQFF,TGTGCCAGCAGCGAAGCGACAGGGTACTCCTACAATGAGCAGTTCTTC
NA,TRBJ2-5,TRBV27,NA,CASSLEPGHGQYF,TGTGCCAGCAGTTTAGAACCGGGACATGGACAGTACTTC
NA,TRBJ2-1,TRBV28,NA,CASSLISRNEQFF,TGTGCCAGCAGTTTAATTAGCCGGAATGAGCAGTTCTTC
TRBD2,TRBJ2-7,TRBV6-1,NA,CASSGGLAGVSYEQYF,TGTGCCAGCAGTGGGGGACTAGCGGGGGTCTCCTACGAGCAGTACTTC
TRBD1,TRBJ1-1,TRBV30,NA,CAWGQGNEAFF,TGTGCCTGGGGACAGGGTAACGAAGCTTTCTTT
NA,TRBJ2-2,TRBV30,NA,CAWREGPSNTGELFF,TGTGCCTGGAGGGAGGGCCCCTCGAACACCGGGGAGCTGTTTTTT
NA,TRBJ2-7,TRBV7-6,NA,CASSLTGQMRPYEQYF,TGTGCCAGCAGCTTAACAGGACAAATGAGGCCCTACGAGCAGTACTTC
TRBD2,TRBJ2-3,TRBV5-6,once,CASSLAGGGTDTQYF,TGTGCCAGCAGCTTGGCGGGAGGTGGAACAGATACGCAGTATTTT
TRBD1,TRBJ2-7,TRBV7-9,NA,CASSTKGQVHEQYF,TGTGCCAGCAGCACCAAGGGACAGGTCCACGAGCAGTACTTC
NA,TRBJ2-2,TRBV30,few,CAWSRTDTGELFF,TGTGCCTGGAGTCGAACAGACACCGGGGAGCTGTTTTTT
TRBD1,TRBJ1-2,TRBV2,NA,CASSPGQGSYGYTF,TGTGCCAGCAGTCCCGGACAGGGAAGCTATGGCTACACCTTC
NA,TRBJ2-3,TRBV25-1,NA,CASSEGKNTDTQYF,TGTGCCAGCTCAGAGGGCAAGAACACAGATACGCAGTATTTT
NA,TRBJ1-5,TRBV5-6,NA,CASSLAGGPDQPQHF,TGTGCCAGCAGCTTGGCGGGGGGGCCCGATCAGCCCCAGCATTTT
NA,TRBJ2-1,TRBV4-1,NA,CASSQSSSETIDFF,TGCGCCAGCAGCCAATCCTCTTCGGAGACTATTGATTTCTTC
TRBD2,TRBJ2-5,TRBV19,NA,CASSIDGGETQYF,TGTGCCAGTAGTATAGACGGGGGGGAGACCCAGTACTTC
NA,TRBJ2-3,TRBV27,NA,CASSLLQGPYEYF,TGTGCCAGCAGTCTTCTTCAGGGGCCATACGAATATTTT
NA,TRBJ1-2,TRBV7-9,NA,CASGLSYGYTF,TGTGCCAGCGGGCTCAGCTATGGCTACACCTTC
NA,TRBJ1-1,TRBV14,once,CASSQDFLVLQDEAFF,TGTGCCAGCAGCCAAGATTTTTTGGTACTTCAGGATGAAGCTTTCTTT
NA,TRBJ1-2,TRBV6-5,NA,CASSPTQAGPLGYTF,TGTGCCAGCAGTCCAACTCAAGCGGGGCCGTTGGGCTACACCTTC
TRBD1,TRBJ2-2,TRBV4-1,NA,CASSPKRSGGTGELFF,TGCGCCAGCAGCCCCAAGCGGTCAGGGGGCACCGGGGAGCTGTTTTTT
NA,TRBJ1-3,TRBV13,NA,CASSLEGAGRIPVGNTIYF,TGTGCCAGCAGCTTAGAAGGGGCCGGACGGATACCGGTTGGAAACACCATATATTTT
TRBD1,TRBJ1-2,TRBV4-3,NA,CASSQGTGGHYGYTF,TGCGCCAGCAGCCAGGGGACAGGGGGTCACTATGGCTACACCTTC
NA,TRBJ1-2,TRBV19,NA,CASTAGAGYTF,TGTGCCAGTACGGCGGGGGCTGGCTACACCTTC
TRBD1,TRBJ2-7,TRBV2,NA,CASSGTGGSYEQYF,TGTGCCAGCAGTGGAACAGGGGGCTCCTACGAGCAGTACTTC
TRBD2,TRBJ2-2,TRBV11-2,NA,CASTFPSGLYTGELFF,TGTGCCAGCACCTTCCCGTCGGGACTATACACCGGGGAGCTGTTTTTT
TRBD2,TRBJ2-1,TRBV7-9,NA,CASSPYGLAGQFF,TGTGCCAGCAGCCCATATGGACTAGCGGGCCAGTTCTTC
NA,TRBJ1-5,TRBV2,NA,CASSEEVGQPQHF,TGTGCCAGCAGTGAGGAGGTCGGCCAGCCCCAGCATTTT
NA,TRBJ1-5,TRBV5-1,NA,CASSLAGSNQPQHF,TGCGCCAGCAGCTTGGCCGGGAGCAATCAGCCCCAGCATTTT
TRBD2,TRBJ2-1,TRBV7-9,NA,CASSQSSGPGHEQFF,TGTGCCAGCAGCCAGTCTAGCGGCCCCGGGCATGAGCAGTTCTTC
NA,TRBJ2-2,TRBV7-9,NA,CASSHADRVKAANTGELFF,TGTGCCAGCAGCCACGCGGACAGAGTTAAAGCCGCGAACACCGGGGAGCTGTTTTTT
NA,TRBJ1-2,TRBV6-5,NA,CASSASANYGYTF,TGTGCCAGCAGTGCCTCAGCTAACTATGGCTACACCTTC
NA,TRBJ2-5,TRBV7-2,NA,CASSLSGGGQETQYF,TGTGCCAGCAGCTTATCAGGAGGAGGCCAAGAGACCCAGTACTTC
TRBD2,TRBJ2-7,TRBV28,few,CASSTPSGSYEQYF,TGTGCCAGCAGCACCCCTAGCGGGAGCTACGAGCAGTACTTC
NA,TRBJ2-6,TRBV15,NA,CATRQSGLLVRSGANVLTF,TGTGCCACCAGGCAGAGCGGGCTGCTAGTTAGGTCTGGGGCCAACGTCCTGACTTTC
NA,TRBJ2-3,TRBV9,NA,CASSVERTTDTQYF,TGTGCCAGCAGCGTAGAACGGACTACAGATACGCAGTATTTT
NA,TRBJ1-1,TRBV6-1,few,CASRLTANTEAFF,TGTGCCAGCAGATTGACAGCTAACACTGAAGCTTTCTTT
NA,TRBJ2-1,TRBV6-4,NA,CASSAGHSYNEQFF,TGTGCCAGCAGTGCAGGGCACTCCTACAATGAGCAGTTCTTC
TRBD1,TRBJ1-5,TRBV4-1,NA,CASSRDRDYSNQPQHF,TGCGCCAGCAGCCGGGACAGGGACTATAGCAATCAGCCCCAGCATTTT
NA,TRBJ2-3,TRBV5-6,NA,CASSFGGGPTDTQYF,TGTGCCAGCAGCTTCGGGGGAGGTCCCACAGATACGCAGTATTTT
NA,TRBJ1-4,TRBV25-1,NA,CASRGRAQGENEKLFF,TGTGCCAGCAGAGGGAGAGCACAGGGAGAGAATGAAAAACTGTTTTTT
NA,TRBJ1-2,TRBV27,NA,CASSLTGTGSYGYTF,TGTGCCAGCAGTCTCACCGGCACAGGGAGTTATGGCTACACCTTC
NA,TRBJ2-3,TRBV4-3,once,CASSQELAHDTDTQYF,TGCGCCAGCAGCCAAGAACTAGCACACGACACAGATACGCAGTATTTT
NA,TRBJ2-2,TRBV28,NA,CASRGRDYTGELFF,TGTGCCAGCAGGGGCCGGGACTACACCGGGGAGCTGTTTTTT
TRBD1,TRBJ1-1,TRBV27,NA,CASGALTGTGLTEAFF,TGTGCCAGCGGAGCACTAACCGGGACAGGGTTGACTGAAGCTTTCTTT
NA,TRBJ2-6,TRBV15,NA,CATSQEGSGANVLTF,TGTGCCACCAGTCAGGAAGGCTCTGGGGCCAACGTCCTGACTTTC
NA,TRBJ1-5,TRBV5-6,NA,CASSLAGRGRNQPQHF,TGTGCCAGCAGCTTGGCCGGCAGGGGACGCAATCAGCCCCAGCATTTT
NA,TRBJ1-3,TRBV5-8,NA,CASSLDSSGNTIYF,TGTGCCAGCAGCTTGGACAGCTCTGGAAACACCATATATTTT
NA,TRBJ2-7,TRBV16,once,CASSQSDSMKQYF,TGTGCCAGCAGCCAATCGGACAGTATGAAGCAGTACTTC